These 21 T cell receptor beta chains originate from one sample sequenced in a study of post-analysis software for immune sequencing data (dated by TCRdb to between 2014 and 2016). The time point label, read with the paper, signifies: second blood draw from one MS patient after hematopoietic stem cell transplantation. Preparation of the library involved PCR. Reads for this sample came from an Illumina HiSeq 2500. To reduce PCR and sequencing biases, unique molecular identifiers were built into the TCR beta cDNA libraries. The raw public data were reprocessed by TCRdb itself: fastp quality trimming at Q25, MiXCR clonotype calling, in-frame beta chains only. A single entry per CDR3 protein holds the most common genes and DNA from its merged rows. A total of 150,000 to 200,000 distinct CDR3 sequences appear in this sample, around 34% of them only once. The ten top clones hold around 30% of the sample.

The material sequenced was blood, taken after autologous hematopoietic stem cell transplantation. These receptors originate from a girl aged 5 to 17 with multiple sclerosis. Donor details come from another sample of the same person, matched by shared clones.

This clonotype has more than one count but fewer than ten. This chain joins TRBV20-1 and TRBJ2-7; D gene uncertain. CDR1 and CDR2 (germline): DFQATT, SNEGSKA (reference sequence). V lost 3 bases and J lost 4, with 7 bases in between. The CDR3 extends over 11 amino acids. The CDR3 here is CSASWRYEQYF. Written as DNA, the CDR3 is TGCAGTGCTAGTTGGCGGTACGAGCAGTACTTC.

This clonotype was counted ten times or more. V and J are TRBV20-1 and TRBJ2-1; TRBD2 matches 10 bases. The germline V gene encodes CDR1 DFQATT and CDR2 SNEGSKA (reference sequence). The CDR3 has 14 amino acids. V dropped 6 bases and J dropped 9; count of bases not matched to a gene: 11. The CDR3 here is CSAPGLAGAVEQFF. CDR3 nucleotide sequence: TGCAGTGCCCCCGGGCTAGCGGGAGCGGTTGAGCAGTTCTTC.

This clonotype has just a few counts. The rearrangement uses TRBV4-1 and TRBJ1-1; D gene unclear. Germline-derived CDR1 and CDR2 are MGHRA and YSYEKL. CDR3 length: 17 amino acids. Trimming stripped 0 bases from V and 0 bases from J, with 14 bases between. CDR3 sequence: CASSQDRLKIMNTEAFF. CDR3 in DNA: TGCGCCAGCAGCCAAGATCGGCTTAAGATTATGAACACTGAAGCTTTCTTT.

The V and J genes are TRBV20-1 and TRBJ2-1, with 11 bases identical to TRBD2. The CDR3 has 17 amino acids. Germline V gene data show CDR1 as DFQATT and CDR2 as SNEGSKA (reference sequence). Trimming at V came to 3 bases and at J to 3 bases, leaving 10 bases not matched to a gene. In nucleotides, the CDR3 is TGCAGTGCTAGGGAGAGGTTAGCGGGAGGGAGCTACAATGAGCAGTTCTTC. It is translated as CSARERLAGGSYNEQFF.

V usage is TRBV12-3 or TRBV12-4 and J usage is TRBJ2-3, with D perhaps matching TRBD1 or TRBD2 (5 bases each). This CDR3 comprises 14 residues. V was cut by 5 bases and J by 5 bases, with 14 bases left in between. The CDR3 coding sequence is TGTGCCAGCAGTCTCGGGGCCAGGGAAGATACGCAGTATTTT. The encoded protein is CASSLGAREDTQYF.

In its sample, this clonotype was seen a few times. This sequence joins TRBV5-1 and TRBJ1-2; TRBD1 matches 7 bases. Trimming cost V 4 bases and J 5 bases; bases outside gene matches: 8. Germline-derived CDR1 and CDR2 are SGHRS and YFSETQ. CDR3 length equals 14 residues. The CDR3 here is CASSTNQGVYGYTF. Written as DNA, the CDR3 is TGCGCCAGCAGCACAAATCAGGGGGTGTATGGCTACACCTTC. The variable domain in full, completed from reference TRBV5-1 and TRBJ1-2, reads KAGVTQTPRYLIKTRGQQVTLSCSPISGHRSVSWYQQTPGQGLQFLFEYFSETQRNKGNFPGRFSGRQFSNSRSEMNVSTLELGDSALYLCASSTNQGVYGYTFGSGTRLTVV.

This chain uses TRBV7-2 with TRBJ2-7; 7 positions agree with TRBD1. J gave up 3 bases and V 0 bases, and 8 bases lay outside the gene matches. This CDR3 comprises 16 residues. Germline V gene lookup returns CDR1 SGHTA and CDR2 FQGNSA. The CDR3 DNA sequence: TGTGCCAGCAGCTTAGCGCTGGGGACAGCTCACTACGAGCAGTACTTC. Translated: CASSLALGTAHYEQYF.

The V call is TRBV28, the J call TRBJ1-5, with D possibly being TRBD1 (6 bases). Trimming took off 5 bases at V and 9 bases at J, with 20 bases between the two ends. This CDR3 comprises 15 residues. Germline CDR1 reads MDHEN; CDR2 reads SYDVKM. The CDR3 nucleotides read TGTGCCAGCAGTCCTCTCGGGGGCGATATGTGGCCCCAGCATTTT. This encodes CASSPLGGDMWPQHF. The whole variable domain, filled in from reference TRBV28 and TRBJ1-5, reads DVKVTQSSRYLVKRTGEKVFLECVQDMDHENMFWYRQDPGLGLRLIYFSYDVKMKEKGDIPEGYSVSREKKERFSLILESASTNQTSMYLCASSPLGGDMWPQHFGDGTRLSIL.

This chain joins TRBV13 and TRBJ2-3; D is undetermined. The V gene lost 6 bases and the J gene lost 2 bases, with 9 bases spanning the gap. Germline CDR1 and CDR2: PRHDT and FYEKMQ (reference sequence). CDR3 size: 13 residues. The CDR3: CASRRAPTDTQYF. The CDR3, as DNA: TGTGCCAGCAGAAGAGCCCCCACAGATACGCAGTATTTT.

In the case of this clonotype: A read error may be the cause here, since a much bigger clone is one base away. The CDR3 does not end in the conserved phenylalanine or tryptophan, so this is likely a read error. The gene calls are TRBV14 and TRBJ2-1; 9 bases map to TRBD2. V lost 3 bases and J lost 4; bases outside the gene matches: 1. The CDR3 is 14 amino acids. Germline V gene lookup returns CDR1 SGHDN and CDR2 FVKESK. The CDR3 sequence is CASSQGLAYNEQFC. As DNA, the CDR3 is TGTGCCAGCAGCCAGGGACTAGCTTACAATGAGCAGTTCTGC.

The J gene is TRBJ1-6, the V gene TRBV28; D is undetermined. The V gene's germline CDR1 is MDHEN and CDR2 SYDVKM. CDR3 length equals 15 residues. The V end was cut by 5 bases, the J end by 4 bases, with 12 bases between. For the CDR3, the DNA is TGTGCCAGCAGTCTGCCGGGAACGTATAATTCACCCCTCCACTTT. It yields the protein CASSLPGTYNSPLHF.

This clonotype has just one count. The chain joins TRBV5-1 to TRBJ2-4, with a possible D match to TRBD1 (6 bases). TRBJ2-7 matches the DNA end more closely, so the J call is doubtful. Germline V gene sequence: CDR1 SGHRS, CDR2 YFSETQ. This CDR3 is 14 amino acids long. The CDR3 nucleotides are TGCGCCAGCAGCTTGGCGGCCAGGGGTTACGAGCAGTACTTC. This codes for CASSLAARGYEQYF.

Regarding this clonotype: The junction and the germline gene differ at one end; a read error may be behind it. This rearrangement joins TRBV30 to TRBJ1-5; D is ambiguous. CDR1 GTSNPN and CDR2 SVGIG come from the germline V gene (reference sequence). The CDR3 is 13 amino acids. The CDR3 nucleotides read TGTACCTGGGCAACCGGGGTGGGTCAGCCCCAGCATTTT. It encodes CTWATGVGQPQHF.

The V call is TRBV20-1, the J call TRBJ1-6, with TRBD1 matching 11 bases. The junction had 10 bases not matched to a gene; V was cut back by 5 bases and J by 10 bases. This CDR3 is 15 amino acids long. Looked up from germline, CDR1 is DFQATT and CDR2 is SNEGSKA (reference sequence). The chain's CDR3 is CSAETWTGGLSPLHF. CDR3 sequence (DNA): TGCAGTGCTGAAACCTGGACAGGGGGCCTCTCACCCCTCCACTTT.

CDR3 sequence (DNA): TGTGCCAGCAGCTTAGGAGCTGGTGTTGAGCAGTTCTTC. Its protein is CASSLGAGVEQFF. The gene calls are TRBV7-9 and TRBJ2-1; D gene ambiguous. Germline V lookup: CDR1 SEHNR, CDR2 FQNEAQ (reference sequence). CDR3 length equals 13 residues. V was clipped by 1 base and J by 9 bases, with 10 bases between them.

V is TRBV13 and J is TRBJ2-1, with unresolved D. Germline V gene data show CDR1 as PRHDT and CDR2 as FYEKMQ (reference sequence). This CDR3 is built from 12 residues. V was trimmed by 5 bases and J by 12 bases, leaving 14 bases between them. The CDR3 region has the DNA TGTGCCAGCAGCGATGACCGTGCTTGGCAGTTCTTC. It specifies CASSDDRAWQFF.

The chain combines TRBV14 with TRBJ2-5; 7 bases match TRBD1. The assigned J gene may be wrong: the sequence end matches TRBJ2-7 better. Germline assignment: CDR1 SGHDN and CDR2 FVKESK. CDR3 length equals 15 residues. CDR3 DNA sequence: TGTGCCAGCAGCCAACCGGGACAGTACTCCTACGAGCAGTACTTC. It is translated as CASSQPGQYSYEQYF.

This sequence joins TRBV4-1 and TRBJ1-1, with 9 bases identical to TRBD1. V lost 0 bases and J lost 1; bases outside the gene matches: 3. CDR3 size: 16 residues. Germline V lookup: CDR1 MGHRA, CDR2 YSYEKL. CDR3 DNA sequence: TGCGCCAGCAGCCAAGATGCGGGACAGGGGAACACTGAAGCTTTCTTT. Its protein product is CASSQDAGQGNTEAFF.

This clonotype has a handful of counts. The chain joins TRBV28 to TRBJ2-3; TRBD2 matches 8 bases. This CDR3 is 15 amino acids long. The V segment lost 6 bases and the J segment 5 bases; nucleotides outside the gene matches: 10. Germline CDR1 and CDR2: MDHEN and SYDVKM. Here the CDR3 reads CASSELAETIDTQYF. The CDR3 DNA follows: TGTGCCAGCAGCGAACTAGCGGAGACCATAGATACGCAGTATTTT.

At least ten counts were recorded for this clonotype. A much larger clone is a single base away; this may be a read error. The J gene is TRBJ2-1, the V gene TRBV25-1; D could derive from TRBD1 or TRBD2 (6 bases each). This CDR3 spans 12 amino acids. Germline CDR1 MGHDK, CDR2 SYGVNS. V was clipped by 6 bases and J by 7 bases, with 10 bases between them. The CDR3 is CASRRGGNEQFF. The CDR3 DNA follows: TGTGCCAGCAGACGAGGGGGGAATGAGCAGTTCTTC.

This clonotype has a handful of counts. The J gene is TRBJ2-4, the V gene TRBV29-1; TRBD1 matches 8 bases. The DNA matches TRBJ2-7 better at its end, which makes the J call doubtful. CDR1 is SQVTM and CDR2 is ANQGSEA in the germline V gene. The CDR3 covers 14 residues. CDR3 region: CSVEVPGQGYEQYF. DNA of the CDR3: TGCAGCGTTGAAGTCCCCGGACAGGGTTACGAGCAGTACTTC.